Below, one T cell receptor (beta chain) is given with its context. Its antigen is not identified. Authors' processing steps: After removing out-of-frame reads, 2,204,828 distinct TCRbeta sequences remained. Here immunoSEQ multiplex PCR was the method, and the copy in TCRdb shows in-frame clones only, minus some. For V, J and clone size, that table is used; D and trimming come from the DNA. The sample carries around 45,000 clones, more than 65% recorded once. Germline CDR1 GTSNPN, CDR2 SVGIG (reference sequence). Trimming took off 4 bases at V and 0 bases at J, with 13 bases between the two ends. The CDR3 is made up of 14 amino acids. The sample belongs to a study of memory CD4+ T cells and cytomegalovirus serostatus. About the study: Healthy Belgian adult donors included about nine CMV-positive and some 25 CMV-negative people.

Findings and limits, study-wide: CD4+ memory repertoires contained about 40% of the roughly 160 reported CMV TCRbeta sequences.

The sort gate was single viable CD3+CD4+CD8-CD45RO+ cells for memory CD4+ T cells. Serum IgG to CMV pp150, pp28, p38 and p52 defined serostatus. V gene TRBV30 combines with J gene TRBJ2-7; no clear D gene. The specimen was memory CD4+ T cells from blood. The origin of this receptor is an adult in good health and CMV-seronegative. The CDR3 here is CAWTPDAYSYEQYF. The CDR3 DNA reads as TGTGCCTGGACTCCGGACGCATACTCCTACGAGCAGTACTTC.